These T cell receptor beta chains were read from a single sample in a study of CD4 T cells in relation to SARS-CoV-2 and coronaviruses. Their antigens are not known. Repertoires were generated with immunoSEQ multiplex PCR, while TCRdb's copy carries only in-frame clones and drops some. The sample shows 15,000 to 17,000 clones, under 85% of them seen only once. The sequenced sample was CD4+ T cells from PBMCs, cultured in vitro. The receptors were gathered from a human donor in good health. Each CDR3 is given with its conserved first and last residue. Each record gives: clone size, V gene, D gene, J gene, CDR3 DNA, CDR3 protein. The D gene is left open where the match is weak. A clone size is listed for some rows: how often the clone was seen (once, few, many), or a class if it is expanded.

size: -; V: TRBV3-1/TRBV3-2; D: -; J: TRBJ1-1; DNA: TGTGCCAGCAGCCCTCAGACAGTGAACACTGAAGCTTTCTTT; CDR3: CASSPQTVNTEAFF
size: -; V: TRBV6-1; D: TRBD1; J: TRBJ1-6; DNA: TGTGCCAGCAGTGACGCGGGACAGGGGAGTTCACCCCTCCACTTT; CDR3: CASSDAGQGSSPLHF
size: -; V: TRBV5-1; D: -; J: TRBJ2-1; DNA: TGCGCCAGCAGCTTGTCAGGGGGGTCCTACAATGAGCAGTTCTTC; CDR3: CASSLSGGSYNEQFF
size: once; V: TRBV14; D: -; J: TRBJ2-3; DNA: TGTGCCAGCAGTTTCACCGGGACCACAGATACGCAGTATTTT; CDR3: CASSFTGTTDTQYF
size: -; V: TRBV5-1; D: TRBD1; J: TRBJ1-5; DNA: TGCGCCAGCAGCTTCTCCCCAGGGGGTAGCAATCAGCCCCAGCATTTT; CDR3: CASSFSPGGSNQPQHF
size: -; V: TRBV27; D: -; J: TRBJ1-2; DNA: TGTGCCAGCAGCATCGCTGGGCAGAACTATGGCTACACCTTC; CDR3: CASSIAGQNYGYTF
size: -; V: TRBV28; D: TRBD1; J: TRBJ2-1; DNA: TGTGCCAGCAGTTTAATCCTGGGACAGGGCGCCTCCAATTACAATGAGCAGTTCTTC; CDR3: CASSLILGQGASNYNEQFF
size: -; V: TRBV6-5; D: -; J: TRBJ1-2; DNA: TGTGCCAGCAGTTTAGCGAGGGGCCACTATGGCTACACCTTC; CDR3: CASSLARGHYGYTF
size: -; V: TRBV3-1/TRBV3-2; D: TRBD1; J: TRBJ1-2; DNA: TGTGCCAGCAGTGGCGGGACAGGGGGCATTCGCGCCTATGGCTACACCTTC; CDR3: CASSGGTGGIRAYGYTF
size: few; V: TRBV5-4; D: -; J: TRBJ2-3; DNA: TGTGCCAGCAGCTCGAGGACCGGACACCAGTGGGATACGCAGTATTTT; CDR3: CASSSRTGHQWDTQYF
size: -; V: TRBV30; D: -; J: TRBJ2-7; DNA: TGTGCCTGGAGTGGGATCCGGGGGTCCGAGCAGTACTTC; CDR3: CAWSGIRGSEQYF
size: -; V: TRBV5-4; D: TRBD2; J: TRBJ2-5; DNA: TGTGCCAGCAGCTCGGGTACTAGCGCAGAGACCCAGTACTTC; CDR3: CASSSGTSAETQYF
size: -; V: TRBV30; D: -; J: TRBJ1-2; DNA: TGTGCCTGGAGTAACGGGGACTATGGCTACACCTTC; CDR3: CAWSNGDYGYTF
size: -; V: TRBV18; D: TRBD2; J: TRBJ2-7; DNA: TGTGCCAGCTCACCACCCGCCCGGGAGGGGAACTACGAGCAGTACTTC; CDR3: CASSPPAREGNYEQYF
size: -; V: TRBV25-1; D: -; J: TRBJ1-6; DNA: TGTGCCAGCAGTGACCTCCGGGACCGGTATAATTCACCCCTCCACTTT; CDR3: CASSDLRDRYNSPLHF
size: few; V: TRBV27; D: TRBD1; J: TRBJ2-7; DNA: TGTGCCAGCACCCTGGACAGGGTGCACGAGCAGTACTTC; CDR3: CASTLDRVHEQYF
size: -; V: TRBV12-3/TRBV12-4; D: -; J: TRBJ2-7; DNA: TGTGCCAGCAGTTTAGGGGAAGGCGAGCAGTACTTC; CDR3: CASSLGEGEQYF
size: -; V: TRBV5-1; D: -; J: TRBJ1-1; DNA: TGCGCCAGCAGCTTGGCAGGGTCCCTGAACACTGAAGCTTTCTTT; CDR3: CASSLAGSLNTEAFF
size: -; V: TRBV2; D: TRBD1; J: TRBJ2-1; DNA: TGTGCCAGCAGCGACCGGACAGGGGTAGGTGAGCAGTTCTTC; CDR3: CASSDRTGVGEQFF
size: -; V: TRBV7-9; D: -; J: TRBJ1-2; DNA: TGTGCCAGCAGCCCCCTTGATCGGGCCGTTGGCTATGGCTACACCTTC; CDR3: CASSPLDRAVGYGYTF
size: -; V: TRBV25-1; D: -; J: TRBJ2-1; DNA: TGTGCCAGCAGTGAACTTCAGGGTTCCTACAATGAGCAGTTCTTC; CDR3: CASSELQGSYNEQFF
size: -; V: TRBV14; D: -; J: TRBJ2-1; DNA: TGTGCCAGCAGCCTGCAGTCTTTAGCGGCGAGCTCCTACAATGAGCAGTTCTTC; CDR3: CASSLQSLAASSYNEQFF
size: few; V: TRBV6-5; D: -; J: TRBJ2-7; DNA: TGTGCCAGCAGTACCCACTACGAGCAGTACTTC; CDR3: CASSTHYEQYF
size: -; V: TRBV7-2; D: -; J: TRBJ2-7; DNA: TGTGCCAGCAGCTTAGGTTGGACTGAGAACTACGAGCAGTACTTC; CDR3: CASSLGWTENYEQYF
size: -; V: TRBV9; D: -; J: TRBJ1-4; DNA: TGTGCCAGCAGCGCAGGCTCTAATGAAAAACTGTTTTTT; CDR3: CASSAGSNEKLFF
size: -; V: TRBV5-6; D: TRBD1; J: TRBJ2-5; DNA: TGTGCCAGCAGCTGGGGACAGGGAGAGACCCAGTACTTC; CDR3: CASSWGQGETQYF
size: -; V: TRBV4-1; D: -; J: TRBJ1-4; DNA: TGCGCCAGCAGCCAGAAGACGGACCTAAGCGAAAAACTGTTTTTT; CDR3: CASSQKTDLSEKLFF
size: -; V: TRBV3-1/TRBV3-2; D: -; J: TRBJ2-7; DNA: TGTGCCAGCAGCCAAGGTCCGGCGAGCTCCTACGAGCAGTACTTC; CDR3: CASSQGPASSYEQYF
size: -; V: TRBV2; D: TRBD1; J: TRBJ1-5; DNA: TGTGCCAGCAGCCGAGGACAGGGGTCTGGGAATCAGCCCCAGCATTTT; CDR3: CASSRGQGSGNQPQHF
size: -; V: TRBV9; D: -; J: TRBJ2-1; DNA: TGTGCCAGCAGCTCCCGGGGCAGTCTAAAGGGAAATGAGCAGTTCTTC; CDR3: CASSSRGSLKGNEQFF
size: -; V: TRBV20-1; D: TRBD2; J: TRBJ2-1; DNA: TGCAGTGCTAGTAACGGAGGACTAGCGGGGTTTAGGGGGGAATACAATGAGCAGTTCTTC; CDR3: CSASNGGLAGFRGEYNEQFF